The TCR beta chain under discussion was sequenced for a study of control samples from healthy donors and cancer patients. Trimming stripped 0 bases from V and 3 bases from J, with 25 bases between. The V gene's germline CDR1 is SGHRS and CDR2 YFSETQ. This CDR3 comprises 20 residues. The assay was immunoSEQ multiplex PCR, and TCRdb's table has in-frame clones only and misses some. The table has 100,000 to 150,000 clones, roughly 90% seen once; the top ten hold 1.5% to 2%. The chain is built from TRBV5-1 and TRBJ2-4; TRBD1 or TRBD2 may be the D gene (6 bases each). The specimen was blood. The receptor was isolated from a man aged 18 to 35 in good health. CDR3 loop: CASSLGMGGQLPYVKNIQYF. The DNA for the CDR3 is TGCGCCAGCAGCTTGGGGATGGGGGGCCAACTTCCTTATGTCAAAAACATTCAGTACTTC.